The 26 T cell receptor beta chains in this list originate from one sample, sequenced in a study of cytomegalovirus exposure and HLA in healthy donors. Some clones are missing from TCRdb's copy, which holds only in-frame ones; the method was immunoSEQ multiplex PCR. Of some 110,000 clones in the sample, around 86% were seen once. Sequencing used PBMCs. The receptors derive from a young woman in good health and CMV-seropositive.

This clone has more than one count but fewer than ten. V usage is TRBV28 and J usage is TRBJ1-5; D is possibly TRBD1 (6 bases). The V end was cut by 2 bases, the J end by 3 bases, with 11 bases between. Germline CDR1 and CDR2: MDHEN and SYDVKM. This CDR3 is built from 15 residues. The CDR3 spells CASSLAGADNQPQHF. DNA of the CDR3: TGTGCCAGCAGTTTAGCGGGGGCCGACAATCAGCCCCAGCATTTT.

The rearrangement uses TRBV5-6 and TRBJ2-1, with D possibly being TRBD2 (5 bases). Germline V gene sequence: CDR1 SGHDT, CDR2 YYEEEE. V was shortened by 3 bases and J by 9 bases, with 13 bases between the two germline ends. The CDR3 runs 13 residues. The CDR3 nucleotides read TGTGCCAGCAGCTCCTTGTCGGGGATTGAGCAGTTCTTC. It specifies CASSSLSGIEQFF.

The rearrangement links TRBV10-1 to TRBJ2-2, with D maybe TRBD2 (6 bases). This CDR3 comprises 14 residues. Looked up from germline, CDR1 is WNHNN and CDR2 is SYGVQD (reference sequence). V was pared by 2 bases and J by 3 bases, with 7 bases between. The CDR3 nucleotides read TGCGCCAGCAGTGAGCCGGGAGACACCGGGGAGCTGTTTTTT. Its protein product is CASSEPGDTGELFF.

This rearrangement joins TRBV5-1 to TRBJ2-5; TRBD2 matches 8 bases. CDR3 length: 15 amino acids. Germline-derived CDR1 and CDR2 are SGHRS and YFSETQ. J gave up 5 bases and V 1 base, and 7 bases lay outside the gene matches. CDR3 sequence (DNA): TGCGCCAGCAGCTTGACTGCGGGGGGTATGGAGACCCAGTACTTC. Translated: CASSLTAGGMETQYF. Drawing the rest from reference TRBV5-1 and TRBJ2-5, the complete variable domain is KAGVTQTPRYLIKTRGQQVTLSCSPISGHRSVSWYQQTPGQGLQFLFEYFSETQRNKGNFPGRFSGRQFSNSRSEMNVSTLELGDSALYLCASSLTAGGMETQYFGPGTRLLVL.

To note about this clone: The same CDR3 arises from other DNA sequences in this sample as well. The V gene is TRBV19, the J gene TRBJ2-1; 10 nucleotides agree with TRBD2. Trimming at V came to 3 bases and at J to 2 bases, leaving 13 bases not matched to a gene. The CDR3 runs to 19 residues. The V gene's germline CDR1 is LNHDA and CDR2 SQIVND (reference sequence). CDR3 DNA: TGTGCCAGTAGTATGAGCCCTCCGACTAGCGGGTTAACCTACAATGAGCAGTTCTTC. Its protein is CASSMSPPTSGLTYNEQFF. The variable domain in full, with the rest retrieved from reference TRBV19 and TRBJ2-1, is DGGITQSPKYLFRKEGQNVTLSCEQNLNHDAMYWYRQDPGQGLRLIYYSQIVNDFQKGDIAEGYSVSREKKESFPLTVTSAQKNPTAFYLCASSMSPPTSGLTYNEQFFGPGTRLTVL.

The V and J genes are TRBV20-1 and TRBJ1-1, with D maybe TRBD1 (5 bases). This CDR3 region has 10 residues. CDR1 is DFQATT and CDR2 is SNEGSKA in the germline V gene (reference sequence). Trimming cost V 1 base and J 11 bases, with 8 bases left between them. CDR3: CSARGEGAFF. DNA for the CDR3: TGCAGTGCTAGAGGGGAGGGGGCTTTCTTT.

The chain combines TRBV4-1 with TRBJ1-5, with 10 bases fitting TRBD1. The V gene's germline CDR1 is MGHRA and CDR2 YSYEKL. There are 15 residues in the CDR3. V trimming: 4 bases; J trimming: 7 bases; junction bases outside the gene matches: 7. The CDR3 sequence: CASSPRQGANQPQHF. The CDR3 bases are TGCGCCAGCAGCCCCCGACAGGGGGCTAACCAGCCCCAGCATTTT.

The chain combines TRBV2 with TRBJ1-1, with TRBD1 as a possible D gene (6 bases). The CDR3 has 10 residues. Germline lookup yields CDR1 SNHLY and CDR2 FYNNEI. Trimming took off 11 bases at V and 10 bases at J, with 14 bases between the two ends. The CDR3 DNA follows: TGTGCCGCAAGGACAGTAGGAGCTTTCTTT. Translation: CAARTVGAFF.

V gene TRBV10-3 combines with J gene TRBJ1-2; TRBD1 might be the D (5 bases). There are 14 residues in the CDR3. Germline assignment: CDR1 ENHRY and CDR2 SYGVKD. V was trimmed by 6 bases and J by 5 bases, leaving 16 bases between them. The DNA for the CDR3 is TGTGCCATCAGAGGAGTGGGTGGGACTTATGGCTACACCTTC. Encoded protein: CAIRGVGGTYGYTF.

This chain uses TRBV10-3 with TRBJ1-5, with a tentative D call TRBD1 (5 bases). The CDR3 has 16 residues. V lost 1 base and J 2 bases, leaving 12 bases between the germline ends. The germline CDR1 and CDR2 sequences are ENHRY and SYGVKD. CDR3 nucleotide sequence: TGTGCCATCAGTGAGTGGAGAGGGGAGGGCAATCAGCCCCAGCATTTT. The encoded protein is CAISEWRGEGNQPQHF.

This sequence joins TRBV7-6 and TRBJ2-1; TRBD2 might be the D (5 bases). Per germline, CDR1 SGHVS and CDR2 FNYEAQ. The CDR3 sequence is 11 residues long. V lost 4 bases and J 9 bases, leaving 7 bases between the germline ends. DNA of the CDR3: TGTGCCAGCAGCTCTGAGGGTGAGCAGTTCTTC. Encoded protein: CASSSEGEQFF.

The chain has TRBV2 and TRBJ2-7, with D maybe TRBD2 (5 bases). V lost 4 bases to trimming and J lost 0 bases, with 16 bases between them. Germline V CDR1 and CDR2: SNHLY, FYNNEI. CDR3 length: 16 residues. The CDR3 sequence is CASSASLAAHSYEQYF. In DNA, the CDR3 is TGTGCCAGCAGTGCCTCCCTAGCTGCCCACTCCTACGAGCAGTACTTC.

This chain joins TRBV4-1 and TRBJ1-5; D unclear. The CDR3 extends over 14 amino acids. Germline CDR1 MGHRA, CDR2 YSYEKL. The germline V and J ends were trimmed by 6 bases and 3 bases, with 12 bases remaining between them. DNA of the CDR3: TGCGCCAGCAGTTCGGGGAGACCCAATCAGCCCCAGCATTTT. Amino acids: CASSSGRPNQPQHF.

The chain carries TRBV19 and TRBJ2-1; 8 bases fit TRBD1. Looked up from germline, CDR1 is LNHDA and CDR2 is SQIVND (reference sequence). V was clipped by 4 bases and J by 2 bases; unmatched bases: 4. CDR3 size: 15 residues. The CDR3 sequence is CASSTTGDPYNEQFF. CDR3 DNA sequence: TGTGCCAGTAGTACGACAGGGGACCCCTACAATGAGCAGTTCTTC. Based on the CDR3 plus reference TRBV19 and TRBJ2-1, the full variable domain is DGGITQSPKYLFRKEGQNVTLSCEQNLNHDAMYWYRQDPGQGLRLIYYSQIVNDFQKGDIAEGYSVSREKKESFPLTVTSAQKNPTAFYLCASSTTGDPYNEQFFGPGTRLTVL.

CDR3 in DNA: TGTGCCAGCAGCTTCGCGGAGGGGTACGAGCAGTACTTC. Residues: CASSFAEGYEQYF. V is TRBV9 and J is TRBJ2-7; perhaps TRBD2 as D (6 bases). Trimming removed 4 bases at V and 4 bases at J, with 12 bases between. Germline lookup yields CDR1 SGDLS and CDR2 YYNGEE. CDR3 length equals 13 residues.

The chain carries TRBV7-6 and TRBJ2-4, with 8 bases lining up with TRBD2. V lost 1 base to trimming and J lost 0 bases; unmatched junction nucleotides: 2. The CDR3 has 16 residues. The germline CDR1 and CDR2 sequences are SGHVS and FNYEAQ. This chain's CDR3 is CASSLGGGLAKNIQYF. In nucleotides, the CDR3 is TGTGCCAGCAGCTTAGGCGGGGGGCTAGCCAAAAACATTCAGTACTTC.

This clone is a singleton in its sample. The chain carries TRBV7-9 and TRBJ1-4; TRBD1 matches 11 bases. This CDR3 comprises 15 residues. Germline assignment: CDR1 SEHNR and CDR2 FQNEAQ (reference sequence). V lost 6 bases to trimming and J lost 7 bases; unmatched junction nucleotides: 7. This CDR3 reads CASRGWGQGGEKLFF. The CDR3 DNA follows: TGTGCCAGCAGAGGATGGGGACAGGGGGGTGAAAAACTGTTTTTT.

V and J are TRBV19 and TRBJ2-5, with 7 positions matching TRBD2. The length of the CDR3 is 13 residues. J gave up 4 bases and V 5 bases, and 4 bases lay outside the gene matches. The germline V gene has CDR1 LNHDA and CDR2 SQIVND (reference sequence). The CDR3 sequence is CASSWRERETQYF. In DNA, the CDR3 is TGTGCCAGTAGTTGGCGGGAGCGAGAGACCCAGTACTTC.

V is TRBV23-1 and J is TRBJ2-5, with D maybe TRBD2 (6 bases). TRBV23-1 is an open reading frame whose function is uncertain. This CDR3 has 14 residues. Trimming pared 8 bases from V and 6 bases from J, leaving 19 bases between. CDR3 loop: CASPPGLALQTQYF. CDR3 nucleotide sequence: TGCGCCAGCCCCCCCGGGCTAGCGTTGCAGACCCAGTACTTC.

This chain connects TRBV5-6 to TRBJ2-2; 8 nucleotides line up with TRBD2. This CDR3 has 14 residues. Losses at the gene ends were 4 bases for V and 7 bases for J; bases not matched to a gene: 6. Germline V CDR1 and CDR2: SGHDT, YYEEEE. The CDR3: CASSPGLGIGELFF. CDR3 nucleotides: TGTGCCAGCAGCCCGGGACTAGGGATCGGGGAGCTGTTTTTT.

This clone has just a few counts. The chain links TRBV6-1 to TRBJ2-7, with 15 bases matching TRBD2. There are 17 residues in the CDR3. Germline lookup yields CDR1 MNHNS and CDR2 SASEGT. After removal of 4 bases from V and 0 bases from J, the junction contained 4 bases not matched to a gene. The CDR3 is CASSGTSGGVSSYEQYF. Written as DNA, the CDR3 is TGTGCCAGCAGTGGGACTAGCGGGGGGGTATCCTCCTACGAGCAGTACTTC.

Points on this clone: This same CDR3 is encoded by further DNA sequences in the sample. V usage is TRBV29-1 and J usage is TRBJ1-2; possible D gene TRBD1, 6 bases. The CDR3 totals 15 residues. CDR1 SQVTM and CDR2 ANQGSEA come from the germline V gene. Trimming took off 3 bases at V and 5 bases at J, with 19 bases between the two ends. CDR3 in amino acids: CSVELSGVGRYGYTF. In DNA, the CDR3 is TGCAGCGTTGAGCTCTCAGGGGTGGGAAGGTATGGCTACACCTTC.

This rearrangement joins TRBV7-7 to TRBJ2-7; D is unclear. The CDR3 has 14 residues. Deletions cut 6 bases from V and 1 base from J, with 13 bases between. Germline V lookup: CDR1 SSHAT, CDR2 FNYEAQ (reference sequence). In DNA form, the CDR3 reads TGTGCCAGCAGTCGAGAGCCCCAATCCTACGAGCAGTACTTC. Translation gives CASSREPQSYEQYF.

The chain combines TRBV10-2 with TRBJ2-7, with 7 bases aligning to TRBD2. V was clipped by 3 bases and J by 6 bases; unmatched bases: 8. The germline V gene has CDR1 WSHSY and CDR2 SAAADI. This CDR3 comprises 14 residues. The CDR3 DNA sequence: TGCGCCAGCAGTGACGCGGGACTATCGGGCGAGCAGTACTTC. This encodes CASSDAGLSGEQYF.

The V gene is TRBV7-9, the J gene TRBJ1-3; 8 bases align to TRBD1. The ends lost 6 bases at V and 2 bases at J; junction bases unmatched: 15. The CDR3 covers 18 residues. CDR1 is SEHNR, CDR2 FQNEAQ, per germline (reference sequence). The chain's CDR3 is CASSFLRTGTGAGNTIYF. The CDR3 DNA is TGTGCCAGCAGTTTCTTGCGGACAGGGACGGGGGCTGGAAACACCATATATTTT. Full variable domain (missing parts from reference TRBV7-9 and TRBJ1-3): DTGVSQNPRHKITKRGQNVTFRCDPISEHNRLYWYRQTLGQGPEFLTYFQNEAQLEKSRLLSDRFSAERPKGSFSTLEIQRTEQGDSAMYLCASSFLRTGTGAGNTIYFGEGSWLTVV.

The chain combines TRBV7-8 with TRBJ2-2, with a possible D match to TRBD2 (5 bases). This CDR3 region has 14 residues. V gave up 2 bases and J gave up 4 bases, with 8 bases separating them. Germline V CDR1 and CDR2: SGHVS, FQNEAQ. The CDR3 reads CASSLPGSTGELFF. CDR3 nucleotides: TGTGCCAGCAGCTTACCGGGGAGCACCGGGGAGCTGTTTTTT.